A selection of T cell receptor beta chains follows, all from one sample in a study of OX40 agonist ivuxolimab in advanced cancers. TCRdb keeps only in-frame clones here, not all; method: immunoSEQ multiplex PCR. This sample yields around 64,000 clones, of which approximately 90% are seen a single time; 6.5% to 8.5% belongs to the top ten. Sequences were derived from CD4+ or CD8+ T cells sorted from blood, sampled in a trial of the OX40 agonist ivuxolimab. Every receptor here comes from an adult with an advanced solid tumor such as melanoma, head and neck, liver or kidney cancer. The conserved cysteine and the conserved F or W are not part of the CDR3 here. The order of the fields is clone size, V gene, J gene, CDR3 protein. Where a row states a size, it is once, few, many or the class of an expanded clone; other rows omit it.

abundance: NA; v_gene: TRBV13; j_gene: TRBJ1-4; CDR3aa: ASSATGTANEKLF
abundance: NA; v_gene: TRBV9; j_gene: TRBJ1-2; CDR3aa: ASSTPGGEVEETNYGYT
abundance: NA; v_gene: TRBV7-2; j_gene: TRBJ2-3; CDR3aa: ASSTTSGPTDTQY
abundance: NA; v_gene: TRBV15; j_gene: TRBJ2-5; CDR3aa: ATSRVGTSGDQETQY
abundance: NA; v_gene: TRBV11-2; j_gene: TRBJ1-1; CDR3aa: ASSFGQTNTEAF
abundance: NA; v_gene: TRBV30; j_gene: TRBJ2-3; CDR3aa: AWTPRGTSGTDTQY
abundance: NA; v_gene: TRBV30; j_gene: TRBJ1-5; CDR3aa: AWSGGGGQPQH
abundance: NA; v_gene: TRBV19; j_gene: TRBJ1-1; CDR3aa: ASMRGYTEAF
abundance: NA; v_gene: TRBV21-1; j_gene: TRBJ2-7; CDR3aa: ASSKMGLQY
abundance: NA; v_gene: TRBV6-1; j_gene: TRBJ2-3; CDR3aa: ASSEPLQVTDTQY
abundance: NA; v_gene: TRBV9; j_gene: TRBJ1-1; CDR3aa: ASSVGEGTNTEAF
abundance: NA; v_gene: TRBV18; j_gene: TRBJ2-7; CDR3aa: ASSPPAGDTYEQY
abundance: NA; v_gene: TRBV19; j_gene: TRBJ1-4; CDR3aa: ASSIGGFEKLF
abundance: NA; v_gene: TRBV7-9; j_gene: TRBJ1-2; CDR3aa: ASSLPDRVQSSYGYT
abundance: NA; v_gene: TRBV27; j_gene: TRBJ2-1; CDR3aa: ASSWSGDNEQF
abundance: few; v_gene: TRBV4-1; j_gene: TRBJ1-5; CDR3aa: ASSPEGQGAPGRPQH
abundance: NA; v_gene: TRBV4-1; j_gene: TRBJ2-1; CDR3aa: ASSQDREKGGAYNEQF
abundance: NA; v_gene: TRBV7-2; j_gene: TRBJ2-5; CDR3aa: ASSLGLALETQY
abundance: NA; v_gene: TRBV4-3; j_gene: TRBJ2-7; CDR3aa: ASSPTLGGSEEQY
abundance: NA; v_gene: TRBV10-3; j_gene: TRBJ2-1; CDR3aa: AISESWAGNSNEQF
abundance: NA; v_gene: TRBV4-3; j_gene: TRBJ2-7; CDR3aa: ASSPQGGTGTYEQY
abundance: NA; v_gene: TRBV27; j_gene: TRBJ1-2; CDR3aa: ASSLMGRDYGYT
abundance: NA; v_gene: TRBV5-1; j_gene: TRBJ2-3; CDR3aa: ASSLEGTDTQY
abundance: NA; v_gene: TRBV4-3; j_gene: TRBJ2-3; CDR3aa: ASSHNPVSTQY
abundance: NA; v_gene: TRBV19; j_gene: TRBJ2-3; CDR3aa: ASSIDGSDLSTQY
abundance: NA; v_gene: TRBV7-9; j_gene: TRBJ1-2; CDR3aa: ASSFTDNYGYT
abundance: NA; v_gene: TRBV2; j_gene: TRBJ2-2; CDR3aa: ASSEVSSATGELF
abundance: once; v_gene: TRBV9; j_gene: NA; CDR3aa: ASSVAGRGIYEQY
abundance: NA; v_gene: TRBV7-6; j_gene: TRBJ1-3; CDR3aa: ASSLQGGNTIY
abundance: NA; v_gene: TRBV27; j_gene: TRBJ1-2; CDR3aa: ASSSLFGGTGTYGYT
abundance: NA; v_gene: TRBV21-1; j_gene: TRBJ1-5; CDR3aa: ASSRARGVTQH
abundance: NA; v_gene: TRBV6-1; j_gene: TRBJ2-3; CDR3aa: ASSEVLGLPDTQY
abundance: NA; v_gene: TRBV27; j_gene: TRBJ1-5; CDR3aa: ASSRKGGNQPQH
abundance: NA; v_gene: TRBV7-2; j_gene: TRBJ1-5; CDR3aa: ASWGGGDQPQH
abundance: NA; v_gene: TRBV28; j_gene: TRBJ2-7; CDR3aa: ASSFGDTYEQY
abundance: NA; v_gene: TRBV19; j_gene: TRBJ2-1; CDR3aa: ASSIVPSSYNEQF
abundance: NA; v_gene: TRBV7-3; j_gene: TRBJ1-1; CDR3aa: ASSLSGGQGATEAF
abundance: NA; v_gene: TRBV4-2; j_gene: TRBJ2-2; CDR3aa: ASSPGTGNTGELF
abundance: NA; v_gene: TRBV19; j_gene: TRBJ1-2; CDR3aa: ASSLYPTGTVSGYT
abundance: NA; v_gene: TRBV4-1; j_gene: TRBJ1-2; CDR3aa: ASSEGAGYGYT
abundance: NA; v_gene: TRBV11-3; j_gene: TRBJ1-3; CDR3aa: ASSKQGSGNTIY
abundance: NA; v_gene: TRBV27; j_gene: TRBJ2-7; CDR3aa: ASSLGGLGEQY
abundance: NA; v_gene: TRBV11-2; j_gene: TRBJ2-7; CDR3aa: ASSFIAYEQY
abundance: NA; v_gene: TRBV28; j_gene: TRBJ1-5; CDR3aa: ASTAAGAGNQPQH
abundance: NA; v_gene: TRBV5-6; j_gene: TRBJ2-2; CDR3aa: ASSLDPSTGELF
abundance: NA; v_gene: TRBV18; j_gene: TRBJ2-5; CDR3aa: ASSPPVHETQY
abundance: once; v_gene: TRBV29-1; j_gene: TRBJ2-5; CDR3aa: SVGDWEMTQY
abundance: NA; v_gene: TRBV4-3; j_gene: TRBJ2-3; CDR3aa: ASSQEAGLAPSTDTQY